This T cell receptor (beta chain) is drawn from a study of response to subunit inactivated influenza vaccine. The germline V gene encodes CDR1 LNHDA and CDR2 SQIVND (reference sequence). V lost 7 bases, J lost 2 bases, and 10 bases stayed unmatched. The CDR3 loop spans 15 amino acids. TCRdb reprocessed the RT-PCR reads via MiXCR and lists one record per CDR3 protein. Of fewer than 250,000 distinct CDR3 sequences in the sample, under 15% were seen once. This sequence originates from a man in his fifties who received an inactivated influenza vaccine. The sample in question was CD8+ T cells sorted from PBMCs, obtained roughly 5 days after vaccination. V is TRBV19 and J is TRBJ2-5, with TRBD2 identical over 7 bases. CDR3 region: CASNETSRQQETQYF. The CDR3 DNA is TGTGCCAGTAATGAGACTAGCAGACAACAAGAGACCCAGTACTTC.